The 11 T cell receptor beta chains in this list originate from one sample, sequenced in a study of T cell responses to AZD1222 COVID-19 vaccine. TCRdb's copy holds only in-frame clones and misses some; the assay was immunoSEQ multiplex PCR. The table includes fewer than 150,000 clones, around 87% detected once. This specimen was peripheral blood, taken on day 0 of AZD1222 vaccination. All receptors come from an adult in good health.

Only one count was recorded for this clone. The genes are TRBV4-1 and TRBJ1-3, with D unclear. The CDR3 spans 15 residues. Germline lookup yields CDR1 MGHRA and CDR2 YSYEKL. V lost 0 bases and J 2 bases, leaving 8 bases between the germline ends. This CDR3 is CASSQDERTGNTIYF. CDR3 nucleotide sequence: TGCGCCAGCAGCCAAGATGAAAGGACTGGAAACACCATATATTTT.

The chain links TRBV7-6 to TRBJ2-5; 8 nucleotides agree with TRBD1. The CDR3 has 14 residues. Germline V lookup: CDR1 SGHVS, CDR2 FNYEAQ. The J segment lost 5 bases and the V segment lost 2 bases, leaving 4 bases of the junction unmatched. The CDR3 loop is CASSLRTGGETQYF. In nucleotides, the CDR3 is TGTGCCAGCAGCTTAAGAACAGGGGGGGAGACCCAGTACTTC.

The rearrangement joins TRBV2 to TRBJ1-2; D is unclear. The germline V and J ends were trimmed by 2 bases and 0 bases, with 10 bases remaining between them. The CDR3 has 15 residues. Germline CDR1 and CDR2: SNHLY and FYNNEI. The CDR3 nucleotides are TGTGCCAGCAGTGAACTACGAGTTTCTAACTATGGCTACACCTTC. It is translated as CASSELRVSNYGYTF. The complete variable domain, with remaining parts taken from reference TRBV2 and TRBJ1-2, reads EPEVTQTPSHQVTQMGQEVILRCVPISNHLYFYWYRQILGQKVEFLVSFYNNEISEKSEIFDDQFSVERPDGSNFTLKIRSTKLEDSAMYFCASSELRVSNYGYTFGSGTRLTVV.

The CDR3 region has the DNA TGTGCCGGCCAACTGGGACAGGGATTCCAAGAGACCCAGTACTTC. It codes for CAGQLGQGFQETQYF. The J gene is TRBJ2-5, the V gene TRBV18; 9 nucleotides line up with TRBD1. Germline CDR1 is KGHSH and CDR2 is LQKENI. The CDR3 has 15 residues. The V and J ends lost 11 bases and 1 base, in that order; junction bases with no gene match: 11.

The V call is TRBV5-1, the J call TRBJ2-7; 7 bases are shared with TRBD1. The CDR3 sequence is 15 residues long. Germline V lookup: CDR1 SGHRS, CDR2 YFSETQ. The V and J ends lost 4 bases and 2 bases, in that order; junction bases with no gene match: 9. CDR3 residues: CASSPTGTVTYEQYF. The DNA of the CDR3 is TGCGCCAGCAGCCCTACCGGGACAGTGACCTACGAGCAGTACTTC.

The V call is TRBV2, the J call TRBJ1-1; 9 bases match TRBD1. This CDR3 contains 15 residues. V was clipped by 6 bases and J by 11 bases; unmatched bases: 16. Germline V lookup: CDR1 SNHLY, CDR2 FYNNEI. The CDR3 bases are TGTGCCAGCAGGGACATTAGGACAGGGGCGACTAAGGCTTTCTTT. This sequence encodes CASRDIRTGATKAFF.

The chain joins TRBV5-1 to TRBJ2-1; D might be TRBD1 (6 bases). Germline values: CDR1 SGHRS, CDR2 YFSETQ. CDR3 length equals 15 residues. V lost 0 bases and J lost 9, with 16 bases in between. CDR3: CASSLAWEGGIEQFF. The CDR3 DNA reads TGCGCCAGCAGCTTGGCCTGGGAAGGGGGAATTGAGCAGTTCTTC.

The V call is TRBV19, the J call TRBJ2-7, with a possible D match to TRBD2 (6 bases). Germline V gene data show CDR1 as LNHDA and CDR2 as SQIVND (reference sequence). There are 13 residues in the CDR3. V was pared by 9 bases and J by 2 bases, with 14 bases between. DNA of the CDR3: TGTGCCAGCTCGGAGGGACCAACCTACGAGCAGTACTTC. It yields the protein CASSEGPTYEQYF. Full variable domain (remainder filled in from reference TRBV19 and TRBJ2-7): DGGITQSPKYLFRKEGQNVTLSCEQNLNHDAMYWYRQDPGQGLRLIYYSQIVNDFQKGDIAEGYSVSREKKESFPLTVTSAQKNPTAFYLCASSEGPTYEQYFGPGTRLTVT.

CDR3 nucleotide sequence: TGCGCCAGCAGCGAAGGCCTACCCTACGAGCAGTACTTC. Protein product: CASSEGLPYEQYF. This chain links TRBV4-1 with TRBJ2-7, with no clear D. The V gene's germline CDR1 is MGHRA and CDR2 YSYEKL. V was clipped by 5 bases and J by 2 bases, with 10 bases between them. The CDR3 has 13 amino acids.

The rearrangement joins TRBV7-9 to TRBJ1-4; possible D gene TRBD1, 5 bases. The V and J ends lost 5 bases and 2 bases respectively, with 9 bases between them. The germline CDR1 and CDR2 sequences are SEHNR and FQNEAQ (reference sequence). This CDR3 contains 14 residues. The CDR3 DNA reads as TGTGCCAGCAGCCCTCGGGGGACTAATGAAAAACTGTTTTTT. This translates into CASSPRGTNEKLFF.

The chain employs TRBV7-8 and TRBJ1-2; D gene unclear. The V end was cut by 6 bases, the J end by 8 bases, with 16 bases between. Germline lookup yields CDR1 SGHVS and CDR2 FQNEAQ. CDR3 length equals 13 residues. CDR3 sequence (DNA): TGTGCCAGCAGTGAGACCGGGCCCGGAGGCTACACCTTC. Its protein is CASSETGPGGYTF.